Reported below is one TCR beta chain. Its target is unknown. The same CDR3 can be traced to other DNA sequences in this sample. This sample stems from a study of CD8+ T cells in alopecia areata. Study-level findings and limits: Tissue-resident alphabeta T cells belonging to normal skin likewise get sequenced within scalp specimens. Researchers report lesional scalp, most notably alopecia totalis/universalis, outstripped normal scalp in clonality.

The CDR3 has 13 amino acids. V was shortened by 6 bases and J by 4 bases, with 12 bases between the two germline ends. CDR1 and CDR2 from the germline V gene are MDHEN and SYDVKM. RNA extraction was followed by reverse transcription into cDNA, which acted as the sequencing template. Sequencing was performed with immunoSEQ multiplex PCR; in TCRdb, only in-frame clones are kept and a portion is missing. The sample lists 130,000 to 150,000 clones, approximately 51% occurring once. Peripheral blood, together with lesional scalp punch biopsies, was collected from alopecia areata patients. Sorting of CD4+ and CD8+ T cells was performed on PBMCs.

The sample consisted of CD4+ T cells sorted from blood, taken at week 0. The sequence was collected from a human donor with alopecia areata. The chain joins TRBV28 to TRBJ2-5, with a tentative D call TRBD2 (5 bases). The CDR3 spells CASSLASGETQYF. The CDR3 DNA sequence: TGTGCCAGCAGCCTGGCAAGCGGAGAGACCCAGTACTTC.